This T cell receptor (beta chain) appears in the sequencing data of a study of blood T cell repertoires in COVID-19. Turning to the study itself: Some COVID-19 samples were acute and others convalescent; all came from the United States, Italy and Spain. PBMCs, B-cell-depleted T cells, or T cells were the source of the cDNA or gDNA that made up the material.

Germline V gene data show CDR1 as SGHAT and CDR2 as FQNNGV. Trimming cost V 5 bases and J 3 bases, with 11 bases left between them. The CDR3 has 14 amino acids. Source study methods: Amplification with reference gene primers provided the estimates of nucleated cell counts. Sequenced by immunoSEQ multiplex PCR; TCRdb stores in-frame clones only, minus some. The V and J calls and clone size come from that table; D and trimming were worked out from the DNA. The table has 50,000 to 80,000 clones, 78% seen once. This clone has a handful of counts. While infection was still active, Seattle patients were enrolled and then followed longitudinally.

This sequence joins TRBV11-2 and TRBJ1-3; D gene uncertain. The sample consisted of peripheral blood. The sequence was obtained from a man aged 55 to 70 with COVID-19, enrolled during active disease. The CDR3 DNA sequence: TGTGCCAGCAGCCCCACGGAGGGTGGAAACACCATATATTTT. Protein product: CASSPTEGGNTIYF.